This is a list of T cell receptor beta chains from one sample in a study of T-cell memory formation after mild COVID-19. TCRdb reprocessed the 5' RACE reads via MiXCR and lists one record per CDR3 protein. The table includes around 390,000 distinct CDR3 sequences, 16% detected once. The sequenced material came from PBMCs or a T cell subset sorted from them (not recorded which). The receptor set was obtained from a man in his late teens or twenties who had mild COVID-19 (a few samples of this study predate the infection). Cell type and time point are not known. CDR3s leave out the opening cysteine and the closing phenylalanine or tryptophan. Clone sizes are given selectively: once, few, many, or a class where the clone is expanded.

size: once; J: TRBJ2-7; length: 11; V: TRBV20-1; CDR3: SATQGGPYEQY
size: few; J: TRBJ2-2; length: 12; V: TRBV20-1; CDR3: SATPPRGTGELF
size: many; J: TRBJ2-5; length: 15; V: TRBV12-3/TRBV12-4; CDR3: ASSLMGARDGKETQY
size: few; J: TRBJ2-3; length: 13; V: TRBV7-8; CDR3: ASSLTGGDTDTQY
size: -; J: TRBJ1-2; length: 12; V: TRBV24-1; CDR3: ATSPMRDGYGYT
size: few; J: TRBJ1-1; length: 12; V: TRBV5-6; CDR3: ASSFLDRVTEAF
size: few; J: TRBJ1-6; length: 13; V: TRBV12-3/TRBV12-4; CDR3: ASSAPGPGGSPLH
size: -; J: TRBJ1-1; length: 10; V: TRBV19; CDR3: APSRENTEAF
size: -; J: TRBJ2-5; length: 12; V: TRBV7-2; CDR3: ASRTSGGAETQY
size: few; J: TRBJ2-5; length: 14; V: TRBV7-2; CDR3: ASSSRKTGFQETQY
size: -; J: TRBJ1-2; length: 12; V: TRBV19; CDR3: ASSIVAGGYGYT
size: few; J: TRBJ2-5; length: 13; V: TRBV5-1; CDR3: ASSYREVGQETQY
size: -; J: TRBJ1-1; length: 11; V: TRBV4-1; CDR3: ASSHLLGQEAF
size: many; J: TRBJ2-6; length: 13; V: TRBV12-3/TRBV12-4; CDR3: ASRPDRAGANVLT
size: -; J: TRBJ2-3; length: 13; V: TRBV6-2/TRBV6-3; CDR3: ASRPLAESTDTQY
size: few; J: TRBJ2-2; length: 12; V: TRBV7-3; CDR3: ASSSTSGTGELF
size: many; J: TRBJ2-5; length: 10; V: TRBV28; CDR3: ASSDYQETQY
size: few; J: TRBJ1-2; length: 11; V: TRBV28; CDR3: ASSWEVNYGYT
size: -; J: TRBJ2-1; length: 12; V: TRBV5-5; CDR3: ASSLFGGYNEQF